The clone carrying this T cell receptor beta chain was picked up many times. The entry originates in a study of blood T cells in healthy people across ages. Drawn from each donor were roughly 10 milliliters of peripheral blood. No fewer than 7 million PBMCs went into each sample. A sample-barcoded 5' primer and a J-beta primer mix were used in a second PCR of roughly 7 to 11 cycles. TCRdb reanalysed the 5' RACE reads using MiXCR and keeps one entry per CDR3 protein. The table includes around 900,000 distinct CDR3 sequences, 29% detected once. V was pared by 6 bases and J by 4 bases, with 5 bases of the junction left unmatched. Germline V gene sequence: CDR1 SGHTA, CDR2 FQGNSA. The CDR3 has 15 residues.

The sample comprised blood. This TCR came from a woman of 80 years or more in good health. V is TRBV7-2 and J is TRBJ1-5; 11 positions agree with TRBD1. Here the CDR3 DNA reads TGTGCCAGCAGAACCGGGACAGGGGGAAATCAGCCCCAGCATTTT. It specifies CASRTGTGGNQPQHF.